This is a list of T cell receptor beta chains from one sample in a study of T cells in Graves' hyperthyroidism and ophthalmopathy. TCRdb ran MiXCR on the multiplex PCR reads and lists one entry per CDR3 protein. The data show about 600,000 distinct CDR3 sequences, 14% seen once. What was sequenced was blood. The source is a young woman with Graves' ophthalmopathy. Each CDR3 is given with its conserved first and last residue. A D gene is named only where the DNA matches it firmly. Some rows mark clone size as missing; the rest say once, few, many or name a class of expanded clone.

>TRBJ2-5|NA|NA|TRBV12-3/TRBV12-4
CASSPEAVMGQETQYF
TGTGCCAGCAGCCCAGAAGCGGTTATGGGACAAGAGACCCAGTACTTC
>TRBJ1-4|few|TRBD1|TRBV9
CASSWGQHNEKLFF
TGTGCCAGCAGCTGGGGACAGCATAATGAAAAACTGTTTTTT
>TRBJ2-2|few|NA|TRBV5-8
CASSLTGPPNTGELFF
TGTGCCAGCAGCTTGACGGGGCCCCCGAACACCGGGGAGCTGTTTTTT
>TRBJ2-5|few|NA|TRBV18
CASSPQSGGETQYF
TGTGCCAGCTCACCGCAATCGGGCGGGGAGACCCAGTACTTC
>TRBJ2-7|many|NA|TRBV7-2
CASSPSREQYF
TGTGCCAGCAGCCCATCCAGAGAGCAGTACTTC
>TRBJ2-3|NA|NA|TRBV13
CASATRTTDTQYF
TGTGCCAGCGCTACAAGGACTACAGATACGCAGTATTTT
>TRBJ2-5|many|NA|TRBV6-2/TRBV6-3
CASSYHRGGKKETQYF
TGTGCCAGCAGTTACCACCGCGGCGGTAAAAAAGAGACCCAGTACTTC
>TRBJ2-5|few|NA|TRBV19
CASSMEGALETQYF
TGTGCCAGTAGTATGGAGGGGGCGCTGGAGACCCAGTACTTC
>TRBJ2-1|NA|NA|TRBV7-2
CASRTSGSLHNEQFF
TGTGCCAGCAGGACCTCAGGCTCCTTACACAATGAGCAGTTCTTC
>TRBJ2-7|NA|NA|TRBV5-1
CASSLVRGTGSYEQYF
TGCGCCAGCAGCTTGGTAAGGGGCACAGGGTCCTACGAGCAGTACTTC
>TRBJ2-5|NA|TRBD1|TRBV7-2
CASSPGTALQETQYF
TGTGCCAGCAGCCCCGGGACAGCACTCCAAGAGACCCAGTACTTC
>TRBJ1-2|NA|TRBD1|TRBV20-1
CSASAADRAFYGYTF
TGCAGTGCTAGCGCGGCGGACAGGGCTTTCTATGGCTACACCTTC
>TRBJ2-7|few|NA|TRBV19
CASSMSDNSYEQYF
TGTGCCAGTAGTATGTCCGACAACTCCTACGAGCAGTACTTC
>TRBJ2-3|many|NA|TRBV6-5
CASSYSSDTQYF
TGTGCCAGCTCTTACTCGTCTGATACGCAGTATTTT
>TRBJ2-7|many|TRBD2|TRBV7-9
CASSFRREPYEQYF
TGTGCCAGCAGCTTCCGGCGGGAGCCATACGAGCAGTACTTC
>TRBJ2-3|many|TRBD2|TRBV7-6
CASSGMGAGGFTDTQYF
TGTGCCAGCAGCGGTATGGGAGCGGGAGGTTTCACAGATACGCAGTATTTT
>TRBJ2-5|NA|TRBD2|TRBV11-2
CASSLGAREGETQYF
TGTGCCAGCAGCTTAGGCGCCAGGGAGGGAGAGACCCAGTACTTC
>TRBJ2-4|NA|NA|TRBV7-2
CASSPQWELAKNIQYF
TGTGCCAGCAGCCCCCAGTGGGAGCTAGCCAAAAACATTCAGTACTTC
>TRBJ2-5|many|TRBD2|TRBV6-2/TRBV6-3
CASSPLGGETQYF
TGTGCCAGCAGTCCCCTCGGGGGGGAGACCCAGTACTTC
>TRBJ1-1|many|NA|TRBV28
CASSLVFWGKNTEAFF
TGTGCCAGCAGTTTGGTCTTCTGGGGAAAGAACACTGAAGCTTTCTTT
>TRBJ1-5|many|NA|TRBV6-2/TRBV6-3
CASSPPVAGNQPQHF
TGTGCCAGCAGTCCCCCCGTGGCGGGCAATCAGCCCCAGCATTTT
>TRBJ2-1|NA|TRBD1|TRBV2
CASSGTGDGEQFF
TGTGCCAGCAGCGGGACAGGGGACGGTGAGCAGTTCTTC
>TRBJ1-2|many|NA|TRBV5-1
CASSLLLSLYGYTF
TGCGCCAGCAGCCTCTTACTGTCCCTCTATGGCTACACCTTC
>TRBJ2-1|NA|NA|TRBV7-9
CASSLVEQFF
TGTGCCAGCAGCTTAGTGGAGCAGTTCTTC
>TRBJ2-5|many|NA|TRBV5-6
CASSWASSVEETQYF
TGTGCCAGCAGCTGGGCGTCTAGCGTAGAAGAGACCCAGTACTTC
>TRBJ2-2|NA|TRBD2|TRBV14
CASSQDTASGSARRTGELFF
TGTGCCAGCAGCCAAGATACGGCTAGCGGGAGCGCCCGGAGAACCGGGGAGCTGTTTTTT
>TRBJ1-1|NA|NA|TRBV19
CASRRQHTEAFF
TGTGCCAGTAGAAGACAGCACACTGAAGCTTTCTTT
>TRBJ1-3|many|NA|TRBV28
CASRDSSLSGNTIYF
TGTGCCAGCAGGGACAGCAGCCTCTCTGGAAACACCATATATTTT
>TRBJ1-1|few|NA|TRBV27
CASSLKTGMNTEAFF
TGTGCCAGCAGTCTGAAAACAGGGATGAACACTGAAGCTTTCTTT
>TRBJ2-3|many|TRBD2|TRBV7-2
CASSSEREGTDTQYF
TGTGCCAGCAGTTCTGAGCGGGAGGGCACAGATACGCAGTATTTT
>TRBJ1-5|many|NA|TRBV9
CASSPSGSNQPQHF
TGTGCCAGCAGCCCGAGCGGCAGCAATCAGCCCCAGCATTTT
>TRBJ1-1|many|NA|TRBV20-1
CSARKAGTNTEAFF
TGCAGTGCTAGGAAGGCAGGAACTAACACTGAAGCTTTCTTT
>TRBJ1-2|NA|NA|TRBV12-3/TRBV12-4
CASSFEGYGYTF
TGTGCCAGCAGTTTTGAGGGGTATGGCTACACCTTC
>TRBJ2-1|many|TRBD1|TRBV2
CASNKGQGSNEQFF
TGTGCCAGCAACAAGGGACAGGGATCCAATGAGCAGTTCTTC
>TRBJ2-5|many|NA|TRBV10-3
CAIGTSQETQYF
TGTGCCATTGGGACTTCCCAAGAGACCCAGTACTTC
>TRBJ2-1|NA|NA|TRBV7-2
CASSPLEVTFSLYNEQFF
TGTGCCAGCAGCCCCCTTGAGGTAACCTTCTCCCTTTACAATGAGCAGTTCTTC
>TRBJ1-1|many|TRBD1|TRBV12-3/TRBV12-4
CASSSQGTANTEAFF
TGTGCCAGCAGTTCTCAGGGGACAGCGAACACTGAAGCTTTCTTT
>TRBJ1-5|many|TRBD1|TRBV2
CASSDRANSNRPQHF
TGTGCCAGCAGCGACAGGGCGAATAGCAATCGGCCCCAGCATTTT
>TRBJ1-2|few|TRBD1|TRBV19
CASSIDRGAGGYGYTF
TGTGCCAGTAGTATAGACAGGGGCGCAGGGGGCTATGGCTACACCTTC
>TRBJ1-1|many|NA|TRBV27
CASSGGRGHLNTEAFF
TGTGCCAGCAGTGGGGGGCGGGGACACTTGAACACTGAAGCTTTCTTT
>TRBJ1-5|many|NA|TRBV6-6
CASSYGGLQGDNQPQHF
TGTGCCAGCAGTTACGGGGGGCTACAGGGAGACAATCAGCCCCAGCATTTT
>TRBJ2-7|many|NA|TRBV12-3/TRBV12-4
CASSRWYEQYF
TGTGCCAGCAGTCGGTGGTACGAGCAGTACTTC
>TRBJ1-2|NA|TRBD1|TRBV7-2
CASSLTGDRVRGYTF
TGTGCCAGCAGCTTAACGGGGGACAGGGTCAGGGGCTACACCTTC
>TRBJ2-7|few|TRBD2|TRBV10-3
CAISGSSGNLEQYF
TGTGCCATCAGTGGCTCTAGCGGGAATCTCGAGCAGTACTTC
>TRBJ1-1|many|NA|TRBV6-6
CASSYQRQAMNTEAFF
TGTGCCAGCAGTTACCAAAGACAGGCCATGAACACTGAAGCTTTCTTT
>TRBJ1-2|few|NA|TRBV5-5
CASSFRRGDDYGYTF
TGTGCCAGCAGCTTCAGGCGGGGCGACGACTATGGCTACACCTTC
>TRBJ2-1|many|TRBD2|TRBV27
CASTPGTSGSLSYNEQFF
TGTGCCAGCACCCCCGGGACTAGCGGGTCCCTCTCCTACAATGAGCAGTTCTTC
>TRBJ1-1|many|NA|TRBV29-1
CSVVRRDVGAFF
TGCAGCGTTGTTAGGAGGGATGTTGGAGCTTTCTTT
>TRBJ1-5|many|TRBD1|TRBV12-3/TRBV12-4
CASSDGQGGNQPQHF
TGTGCCAGCAGCGACGGACAGGGCGGCAATCAGCCCCAGCATTTT
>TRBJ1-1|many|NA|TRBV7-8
CASSPQVGGGVLAEAFF
TGTGCCAGCAGCCCCCAGGTGGGGGGGGGGGTCCTTGCTGAAGCTTTCTTT
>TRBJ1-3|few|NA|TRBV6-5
CASSYYPTASSGNTIYF
TGTGCCAGCAGTTACTATCCGACGGCCAGCTCTGGAAACACCATATATTTT
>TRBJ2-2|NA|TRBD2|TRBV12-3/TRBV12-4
CASSLGSSGRTGELFF
TGTGCCAGCAGTTTGGGGTCTAGCGGGAGGACCGGGGAGCTGTTTTTT